This entry lists 14 T cell receptor beta chains sequenced from one sample in a study of healthy donors' naive CD4 and CD8 T cells. TCR libraries were built from about 500 ng of total RNA by linear amplification. TCRdb re-called the reads with MiXCR, one entry per CDR3 protein. The table lists 180,000 or so distinct CDR3 sequences, about 76% of them singletons. Specimen: naive CD4+ and CD8+ T cells sorted from blood, pooled from several donors. The receptors stem from a pool of human donors in good health; the sample pools cells from several healthy donors.

The chain uses TRBV11-2 and TRBJ2-2; TRBD1 might be the D (6 bases). This CDR3 is built from 15 residues. V was clipped by 8 bases and J by 1 base, with 14 bases between them. Germline V gene data show CDR1 as SGHAT and CDR2 as FQNNGV. The CDR3 loop reads CASRWDTRNTGELFF. For the CDR3, the DNA is TGTGCCAGCCGCTGGGACACCCGGAACACCGGGGAGCTGTTTTTT.

The chain employs TRBV6-5 and TRBJ1-4; 8 nucleotides match TRBD1. This CDR3 has 14 amino acids. Germline V CDR1 and CDR2: MNHEY, SVGAGI. V lost 2 bases, J lost 5 bases, and 1 base stayed unmatched. DNA of the CDR3: TGTGCCAGCAGTTACGGGACAGGAAATGAAAAACTGTTTTTT. Amino acids: CASSYGTGNEKLFF.

V is TRBV7-8 and J is TRBJ1-2, with D possibly matching TRBD1 (6 bases). Trimming took 5 bases from V and 2 from J, leaving 9 bases between them. Germline-derived CDR1 and CDR2 are SGHVS and FQNEAQ. The CDR3 sequence is 13 residues long. The CDR3 here is CASSLGTNYGYTF. The CDR3 bases are TGTGCCAGCAGCCTCGGGACAAACTATGGCTACACCTTC.

The chain is built from TRBV5-5 and TRBJ2-7; possibly TRBD2 for D (5 bases). V lost 0 bases, J lost 4 bases, and 14 bases lay in between. The germline V gene encodes CDR1 SGHKS and CDR2 YYEKEE (reference sequence). The CDR3 is made up of 15 amino acids. The CDR3 is CASSLVPSGAYEQYF. Written as DNA, the CDR3 is TGTGCCAGCAGCTTGGTGCCGAGCGGAGCTTACGAGCAGTACTTC.

The chain uses TRBV29-1 and TRBJ1-6; possible D gene TRBD1, 5 bases. Between the trimmed V and J ends, which lost 3 bases and 5 bases, there was a span of 14 bases. The CDR3 has 15 residues. Germline CDR1 SQVTM, CDR2 ANQGSEA. This CDR3 is CSVEPLTEDNSPLHF. The CDR3 DNA sequence: TGCAGCGTTGAGCCCCTGACAGAAGATAATTCACCCCTCCACTTT. The whole variable domain, remainder taken from reference TRBV29-1 and TRBJ1-6, is SAVISQKPSRDICQRGTSLTIQCQVDSQVTMMFWYRQQPGQSLTLIATANQGSEATYESGFVIDKFPISRPNLTFSTLTVSNMSPEDSSIYLCSVEPLTEDNSPLHFGNGTRLTVT.

The rearrangement joins TRBV2 to TRBJ1-2; TRBD1 is a possible D gene (6 bases). The CDR3 is made up of 14 amino acids. Germline loops: CDR1 SNHLY, CDR2 FYNNEI. Trimming stripped 0 bases from V and 4 bases from J, with 9 bases between. The CDR3 nucleotides read TGTGCCAGCAGTGAAGCCAGGGGAGGCTATGGCTACACCTTC. Translation gives CASSEARGGYGYTF.

As concerns this clonotype: Sequence at one end of the junction differs from germline and may be a read error. The chain is built from TRBV6-1 and TRBJ2-1; D gene uncertain. This CDR3 contains 13 residues. Germline loops: CDR1 MNHNS, CDR2 SASEGT. The CDR3 region has the DNA TGTGCCAGCAGTGAAAGGCAGAACAATGAGCAGCTCTTC. It translates to CASSERQNNEQLF.

V gene TRBV4-1 combines with J gene TRBJ1-1, with D maybe TRBD1 (5 bases). Trimming removed 4 bases from V and 3 bases from J, with 12 bases in between. Germline values: CDR1 MGHRA, CDR2 YSYEKL. The CDR3 has 14 amino acids. CDR3 sequence (DNA): TGCGCCAGCAGCCGAGACAGCGACTACACTGAAGCTTTCTTT. Translated, it gives CASSRDSDYTEAFF.

This clonotype was recorded a few times. This rearrangement joins TRBV29-1 to TRBJ2-3, with unresolved D. Germline V gene lookup returns CDR1 SQVTM and CDR2 ANQGSEA. The ends were cut back, 4 bases at V and 0 bases at J, with 11 bases in the middle. CDR3 length equals 14 residues. The DNA for the CDR3 is TGCAGCGTTGGCGGAGAACCTAGCACAGATACGCAGTATTTT. Translation: CSVGGEPSTDTQYF.

The rearrangement links TRBV21-1 to TRBJ2-7; TRBD1, as called in the table, went unchecked against the DNA. TRBV21-1 is a pseudogene segment. The CDR3 runs to 18 residues. The CDR3 is CASSRPRRAVLRFYEQYF. The CDR3 coding sequence is TGTGCCAGCAGCCGCCCCAGGCGAGCGGTACTACGATTCTACGAGCAGTACTTC.

The table lists this clonotype with a count of one. The CDR3: CASSLGQSVAANVLTF. The CDR3 DNA reads as TGTGCCAGCAGCTTGGGACAGTCCGTGGCCGCCAACGTCCTGACTTTC. J is TRBJ2-6 and V is TRBV5-4; a possible D gene is TRBD1 (5 bases). The germline V gene has CDR1 SGHNT and CDR2 YYREEE (reference sequence). V was clipped by 0 bases and J by 7 bases, with 14 bases between them. The CDR3 sequence is 16 residues long.

In its sample, this clonotype was seen a few times. This sequence joins TRBV19 and TRBJ2-1; D gene unclear. Looked up from germline, CDR1 is LNHDA and CDR2 is SQIVND (reference sequence). This CDR3 spans 17 amino acids. V dropped 7 bases and J dropped 0 bases, with 19 bases sitting between them. The DNA of the CDR3 is TGTGCCAGTACCCCGCTAACGGGCCAGAGCTCCTACAATGAGCAGTTCTTC. Residues: CASTPLTGQSSYNEQFF. Variable domain in full (rest from reference TRBV19 and TRBJ2-1): DGGITQSPKYLFRKEGQNVTLSCEQNLNHDAMYWYRQDPGQGLRLIYYSQIVNDFQKGDIAEGYSVSREKKESFPLTVTSAQKNPTAFYLCASTPLTGQSSYNEQFFGPGTRLTVL.

The V call is TRBV29-1, the J call TRBJ2-7, with TRBD2 matching over 10 bases. The CDR3 totals 15 residues. Germline V gene lookup returns CDR1 SQVTM and CDR2 ANQGSEA. V lost 5 bases and J lost 5; bases outside the gene matches: 12. CDR3 region: CSVLLAGGDGNEQYF. The DNA for the CDR3 is TGCAGCGTTTTATTAGCGGGAGGAGATGGTAACGAGCAGTACTTC.

The chain has TRBV12-3 or TRBV12-4 and TRBJ2-5; weak D call: TRBD1 (6 bases). CDR3 length: 15 amino acids. V lost 8 bases to trimming and J lost 1 base, with 17 bases between them. In DNA, the CDR3 is TGTGCCAGCGCGGAACAGGGCCTTATCCAAGAGACCCAGTACTTC. Its protein is CASAEQGLIQETQYF.